These 30 T cell receptor beta chains came from one sample sequenced in a study of neurological immune-mediated disorders. From the 5' RACE reads, TCRdb called clonotypes with MiXCR, one entry per CDR3 protein. The sample gives about 95,000 distinct CDR3 sequences, 3.5% of which show up once; 6% is in the top ten. Specimen: PBMCs. The origin of the receptors is a woman between 18 and 29 years old with multiple sclerosis.

This clonotype was counted many times. The chain carries TRBV20-1 and TRBJ2-3; possible D gene TRBD2, 5 bases. V lost 3 bases and J lost 1, with 8 bases in between. The germline gives CDR1 DFQATT, CDR2 SNEGSKA (reference sequence). This CDR3 has 13 residues. Here the CDR3 DNA reads TGCAGTGCTAGGGTGCGGGGCACAGATACGCAGTATTTT. It codes for CSARVRGTDTQYF.

This clonotype occurred many times. The rearrangement links TRBV5-1 to TRBJ2-3; 11 bases are a match to TRBD2. This CDR3 spans 17 amino acids. V lost 0 bases, J lost 0 bases, and 3 bases stayed unmatched. In germline, CDR1 is SGHRS, CDR2 YFSETQ. For the CDR3, the DNA is TGCGCCAGCAGCTTGGAGGGACTAGCGGCTAGCACAGATACGCAGTATTTT. Its translation: CASSLEGLAASTDTQYF.

This clonotype came up a few times. The chain has TRBV5-1 and TRBJ1-2; D not resolved. The V end lost 4 bases, the J end lost 3 bases, and 19 bases lay between the germline ends. The CDR3 is made up of 16 amino acids. The germline CDR1 and CDR2 sequences are SGHRS and YFSETQ. The CDR3 DNA reads as TGCGCCAGCAGCCAGACAACCCCGGGCTCTTACTATGGCTACACCTTC. Residues: CASSQTTPGSYYGYTF.

This clonotype came up many times. The genes are TRBV12-3 or TRBV12-4 and TRBJ1-3; 8 bases agree with TRBD1. There are 16 residues in the CDR3. V lost 5 bases and J lost 0; bases outside the gene matches: 6. The DNA for the CDR3 is TGTGCCAGCAGTCCACAGGGGGTTCCCTCTGGAAACACCATATATTTT. It is translated as CASSPQGVPSGNTIYF.

The table lists this clonotype with a few counts. The V and J genes are TRBV20-1 and TRBJ2-3, with 7 nucleotides matching TRBD2. There are 13 residues in the CDR3. The germline gives CDR1 DFQATT, CDR2 SNEGSKA (reference sequence). V trimming: 6 bases; J trimming: 5 bases; junction bases outside the gene matches: 8. CDR3 amino acids: CSARDGRRDTQYF. CDR3 nucleotide sequence: TGCAGTGCCCGGGACGGGAGGAGAGATACGCAGTATTTT.

This clonotype was counted many times. This chain uses TRBV12-3 or TRBV12-4 with TRBJ1-5; TRBD1 might be the D (5 bases). V gave up 2 bases and J gave up 4 bases, with 6 bases separating them. The CDR3 runs to 13 residues. The CDR3 region is CASSLYRNQPQHF. The CDR3 nucleotides are TGTGCCAGCAGTTTATACAGGAATCAGCCCCAGCATTTT.

Ten or more counts support this clonotype. This chain links TRBV27 with TRBJ1-2; tentatively, D is TRBD1 (5 bases). Trimming cost V 3 bases and J 7 bases, with 12 bases left between them. The V gene's germline CDR1 is MNHEY and CDR2 SMNVEV (reference sequence). This CDR3 has 13 amino acids. In nucleotides, the CDR3 is TGTGCCAGCAGTTTGGGGCAGGGTGGTGGCTACACCTTC. Its translation is CASSLGQGGGYTF.

This clonotype was counted many times. The J gene is TRBJ1-1, the V gene TRBV12-3 or TRBV12-4; D not resolved. The CDR3 loop spans 13 amino acids. V gave up 1 base and J gave up 1 base, with 4 bases separating them. In DNA, the CDR3 is TGTGCCAGCAGTTTAGGGGGGAACACTGAAGCTTTCTTT. It codes for CASSLGGNTEAFF.

Of note for this clonotype: A single base separates this from a much larger clone, so it may be a read error. The CDR3 loop reads CASSSRKVANTGELFF. As DNA, the CDR3 is TGCGCCAGCAGCTCCAGGAAAGTGGCGAACACCGGGGAGCTGTTTTTT. The J gene is TRBJ2-2, the V gene TRBV5-1; D gene unclear. V was pared by 3 bases and J by 0 bases, with 12 bases between. This CDR3 comprises 16 residues. Germline values: CDR1 SGHRS, CDR2 YFSETQ.

Concerning this clonotype: This may come from a read error, since a much larger clone is one base off. The genes are TRBV5-6 and TRBJ1-1, with 7 bases lining up with TRBD1. After removal of 3 bases from V and 5 bases from J, the junction contained 7 bases not matched to a gene. Germline V CDR1 and CDR2: SGHDT, YYEEEE. There are 14 residues in the CDR3. The CDR3 reads CASSWRDSWTEAFF. Written as DNA, the CDR3 is TGTGCCAGCAGCTGGAGGGACAGTTGGACTGAAGCTTTCTTT.

This clonotype has a handful of counts. A much larger clonotype is one base distant, so this may be a read error. The chain is built from TRBV20-1 and TRBJ1-3; unclear D gene. The CDR3 consists of 14 residues. Germline assignment: CDR1 DFQATT and CDR2 SNEGSKA (reference sequence). The CDR3 coding sequence is TGCAGTGCTGGGGTTTTACCGAACGTAAACAACATATATTTT. It yields the protein CSAGVLPNVNNIYF.

This clonotype was seen at least ten times. V usage is TRBV7-2 and J usage is TRBJ2-2; 10 positions match TRBD2. Unmatched junction bases numbered 10, after V lost 5 bases and J lost 4 bases. CDR1 and CDR2 from the germline V gene are SGHTA and FQGNSA. The CDR3 has 17 amino acids. CDR3: CASSPRPSGSGTGELFF. CDR3 in DNA: TGTGCCAGCAGCCCCCGCCCTAGCGGGAGTGGCACCGGGGAGCTGTTTTTT.

This clonotype was counted a few times. This clone may be a read error of a much larger clone one base away. The chain links TRBV20-1 to TRBJ2-6, with 10 nucleotides matching TRBD2. The CDR3 has 16 residues. Germline CDR1 DFQATT, CDR2 SNEGSKA (reference sequence). In nucleotides, the CDR3 is TGCAGTGTTCCTAGCGGGAGTATAAGGGGGGCCAAAGTCCTGACTTTC. This codes for CSVPSGSIRGAKVLTF.

This clonotype was counted ten times or more. The J gene is TRBJ1-2, the V gene TRBV2; D unresolved. Germline V gene lookup returns CDR1 SNHLY and CDR2 FYNNEI. V shed 7 bases and J shed 6 bases, with 12 bases lying between them. The CDR3 has 12 amino acids. The CDR3 nucleotides read TGTGCCAGCATTTCCCTAAGCGATGGCTACACCTTC. As protein: CASISLSDGYTF.

The table lists this clonotype with many counts. This sequence joins TRBV5-1 and TRBJ2-3, with D hard to call. CDR3 length: 15 amino acids. V was pared by 0 bases and J by 0 bases, with 8 bases between. The germline CDR1 and CDR2 sequences are SGHRS and YFSETQ. The CDR3 spells CASSLEGRSTDTQYF. Here the CDR3 DNA reads TGCGCCAGCAGCTTGGAAGGAAGAAGCACAGATACGCAGTATTTT.

This clonotype was picked up many times. This rearrangement joins TRBV9 to TRBJ2-2; D possibly matches TRBD1 or TRBD2 (5 bases each). V gave up 0 bases and J gave up 4 bases, with 13 bases separating them. The germline V gene encodes CDR1 SGDLS and CDR2 YYNGEE. The CDR3 has 16 amino acids. The CDR3 bases are TGTGCCAGCAGCGTAGGGAAAGGGACGGGCACCGGGGAGCTGTTTTTT. Encoded protein: CASSVGKGTGTGELFF.

This clonotype was counted ten times or more. The rearrangement joins TRBV6-6 to TRBJ1-2, with TRBD1 as a possible D gene (5 bases). Germline CDR1 MNHNY, CDR2 SVGAGI (reference sequence). Trimming took off 5 bases at V and 4 bases at J, with 17 bases between the two ends. This CDR3 is 15 amino acids long. CDR3 protein: CASSIGAIDGYGYTF. As DNA, the CDR3 is TGTGCCAGCAGTATCGGGGCCATAGACGGCTATGGCTACACCTTC.

At least ten counts were recorded for this clonotype. V is TRBV24-1 and J is TRBJ1-2; 10 bases agree with TRBD1. The CDR3 runs 13 residues. V was pared by 4 bases and J by 8 bases, with 3 bases of the junction left unmatched. The germline V gene encodes CDR1 KGHDR and CDR2 SFDVKD. As DNA, the CDR3 is TGTGCCACCAGTGACCGGACAGGGGGGGGCTACACCTTC. Translating gives CATSDRTGGGYTF.

There are many counts of this clonotype. This chain links TRBV7-2 with TRBJ1-2, with D possibly matching TRBD1 (5 bases). Germline V gene data show CDR1 as SGHTA and CDR2 as FQGNSA. The CDR3 loop spans 13 amino acids. Between the trimmed V and J ends, which lost 5 bases and 1 base, there was a span of 8 bases. The CDR3 DNA follows: TGTGCCAGCAGCCCGGGACTTAACTATGGCTACACCTTC. It encodes CASSPGLNYGYTF.

This clonotype came up many times. The chain uses TRBV19 and TRBJ1-5; D may be TRBD1 (6 bases). The V gene's germline CDR1 is LNHDA and CDR2 SQIVND (reference sequence). There are 12 residues in the CDR3. The V end was cut by 10 bases, the J end by 6 bases, with 13 bases between. CDR3 sequence reads: CAISQGSQPQHF. The DNA for the CDR3 is TGTGCCATCTCACAGGGATCTCAGCCCCAGCATTTT. Full variable domain (remainder filled in from reference TRBV19 and TRBJ1-5): DGGITQSPKYLFRKEGQNVTLSCEQNLNHDAMYWYRQDPGQGLRLIYYSQIVNDFQKGDIAEGYSVSREKKESFPLTVTSAQKNPTAFYLCAISQGSQPQHFGDGTRLSIL.

This clonotype has a count of ten or more. The chain uses TRBV6-1 and TRBJ2-3, with TRBD2 as a possible D gene (5 bases). V lost 7 bases and J lost 5, with 13 bases in between. Germline V lookup: CDR1 MNHNS, CDR2 SASEGT. The CDR3 contains 13 residues. The DNA of the CDR3 is TGTGCCAGCACGGGAATCGCACTAGATACGCAGTATTTT. This translates into CASTGIALDTQYF.

Note on this clonotype: The junction departs from germline at one end; a sequencing error may be responsible. The chain uses TRBV10-2 and TRBJ1-6; TRBD1 matches 9 bases. CDR1 WSHSY and CDR2 SAAADI come from the germline V gene. This CDR3 has 14 residues. CDR3 loop: CATPGQGRDSTLNF. CDR3 coding DNA: TGCGCCACCCCCGGACAGGGGAGAGACTCAACCCTCAACTTT.

This clonotype was observed many times. V usage is TRBV12-3 or TRBV12-4 and J usage is TRBJ2-5; D is possibly TRBD1 (6 bases). Trimming took off 6 bases at V and 5 bases at J, with 13 bases between the two ends. The CDR3 covers 13 residues. The CDR3 DNA reads TGTGCCAGCAGGGTAACAGGGTTGGAGACCCAGTACTTC. This codes for CASRVTGLETQYF.

This clonotype appeared many times. The chain links TRBV5-1 to TRBJ1-2; D is undetermined. This CDR3 comprises 14 residues. The germline V and J ends were trimmed by 2 bases and 4 bases, with 12 bases remaining between them. Germline V CDR1 and CDR2: SGHRS, YFSETQ. This chain's CDR3 is CASSFNDGSYGYTF. The CDR3 coding sequence is TGCGCCAGCAGCTTCAACGACGGGAGCTATGGCTACACCTTC.

This clonotype was counted many times. V usage is TRBV7-2 and J usage is TRBJ2-5; D might be TRBD1 (6 bases). V shed 1 base and J shed 4 bases, with 16 bases lying between them. The V gene's germline CDR1 is SGHTA and CDR2 FQGNSA. The CDR3 is 16 amino acids. The CDR3 bases are TGTGCCAGCAGCTTAGAGGGCAGGGGCCATTCAGAGACCCAGTACTTC. Protein product: CASSLEGRGHSETQYF.

A few counts support this clonotype. J is TRBJ1-4 and V is TRBV12-3 or TRBV12-4; the D is unclear. The CDR3 loop spans 15 amino acids. V was trimmed by 3 bases and J by 7 bases, leaving 15 bases between them. DNA for the CDR3: TGTGCCAGCAGTTTGTTGGGGTTTTCGGCTGAAAAACTGTTTTTT. Translating gives CASSLLGFSAEKLFF.

This clonotype was seen a few times. A read error is possible here, since a much larger clone lies one base away. The V and J genes are TRBV7-2 and TRBJ2-3, with 7 positions matching TRBD2. There are 15 residues in the CDR3. The germline CDR1 and CDR2 sequences are SGHTA and FQGNSA. The CDR3 sequence is CASSSYSTSIDTQYF. As DNA, the CDR3 is TGTGCCAGCAGCTCATACTCGACTAGCATAGATACGCAGTATTTT.

Many counts were recorded for this clonotype. This rearrangement joins TRBV3-1 to TRBJ2-2; D is perhaps TRBD1 (5 bases). The V end was cut by 4 bases, the J end by 6 bases, with 9 bases between. The CDR3 loop spans 13 amino acids. Germline CDR1 and CDR2: LGHDT and YNNKEL (reference sequence). CDR3 sequence reads: CASSPTVSGELFF. Written as DNA, the CDR3 is TGTGCCAGCAGCCCGACAGTCTCCGGGGAGCTGTTTTTT. Based on the CDR3 plus reference TRBV3-1 and TRBJ2-2, the full variable domain is DTAVSQTPKYLVTQMGNDKSIKCEQNLGHDTMYWYKQDSKKFLKIMFSYNNKELIINETVPNRFSPKSPDKAHLNLHINSLELGDSAVYFCASSPTVSGELFFGEGSRLTVL.

This clonotype was counted many times. The chain is built from TRBV15 and TRBJ1-6, with D unresolved. V was trimmed by 0 bases and J by 8 bases, leaving 14 bases between them. In germline, CDR1 is LNHNV, CDR2 YYDKDF (reference sequence). CDR3 length: 16 residues. The CDR3 region is CATSRDSVVFDSPLHF. The CDR3 DNA sequence: TGTGCCACCAGCAGAGATTCAGTGGTTTTCGATTCACCCCTCCACTTT.

For this clonotype: A much larger clone is a single base away; this may be a read error. The J gene is TRBJ1-6, the V gene TRBV20-1, with D perhaps matching TRBD1 (5 bases). Germline V CDR1 and CDR2: DFQATT, SNEGSKA (reference sequence). This CDR3 contains 14 residues. The CDR3 here is CSATRQTGNSHLHF. As DNA, the CDR3 is TGCAGTGCTACCCGACAGACTGGTAATTCACACCTCCACTTT.